Below are 6 T cell receptor beta chains sequenced from a single sample in a study of T-cell memory formation after mild COVID-19 (dated by TCRdb to about 2021). Libraries were built with 5' RACE. Sequencing instrument: Illumina NovaSeq 6000. TCRdb passed the public sequencing reads through fastp at Q25 and MiXCR, retaining productive beta sequences. Every CDR3 protein is listed once, alongside the most common genes and DNA of its rows. The sample table lists about 29,000 distinct CDR3 sequences, 15% to 20% of them with a count of one. The ten largest clones take up about 1.4% of the sample. What was sequenced was PBMCs or a T cell subset sorted from them (not recorded which). Source of these receptors: an adult who had mild COVID-19 (a few samples of this study predate the infection). The sample titles of this study are shuffled in the database, so cell type and time point are left out.

The J gene is TRBJ1-5, the V gene TRBV5-1; no clear D. Per germline, CDR1 SGHRS and CDR2 YFSETQ. The CDR3 loop spans 14 amino acids. V lost 4 bases and J lost 2, with 10 bases in between. The chain's CDR3 is CASSPDAGNQPQHF. Written as DNA, the CDR3 is TGCGCCAGCAGCCCAGACGCGGGCAATCAGCCCCAGCATTTT.

This clonotype was found many times. This chain connects TRBV6-2 or TRBV6-3 to TRBJ2-2; 9 bases are shared with TRBD1. From germline, CDR1 is MNHEY and CDR2 SVGEGT. Trimming at V came to 2 bases and at J to 5 bases, leaving 6 bases not matched to a gene. The CDR3 has 16 residues. Here the CDR3 reads CASSYPTGGSTGELFF. In DNA, the CDR3 is TGTGCCAGCAGTTACCCGACAGGGGGATCGACCGGGGAGCTGTTTTTT.

This clonotype was found many times. This CDR3 reads CASKEGWLNSPLHF. The CDR3 region has the DNA TGTGCCAGCAAGGAGGGTTGGTTAAATTCACCCCTCCACTTT. The chain combines TRBV2 with TRBJ1-6; D uncertain. The V gene's germline CDR1 is SNHLY and CDR2 FYNNEI. This CDR3 has 14 amino acids. Trimming removed 7 bases at V and 7 bases at J, with 14 bases between.

This clonotype has ten or more counts. V gene TRBV10-3 combines with J gene TRBJ2-3; 11 bases are shared with TRBD1. J gave up 6 bases and V 11 bases, and 4 bases lay outside the gene matches. Germline CDR1 reads ENHRY; CDR2 reads SYGVKD. CDR3 length: 12 amino acids. The CDR3 here is CALGQGDDTQYF. DNA for the CDR3: TGTGCCCTGGGACAGGGGGACGATACGCAGTATTTT.

At least ten counts were recorded for this clonotype. The V and J genes are TRBV25-1 and TRBJ2-5; 8 bases are a match to TRBD1. Germline V gene sequence: CDR1 MGHDK, CDR2 SYGVNS. The CDR3 is 16 residues long. Trimming removed 4 bases from V and 3 bases from J; junction bases left unmatched: 10. The CDR3 sequence is CASSAYQGALKETQYF. CDR3 coding DNA: TGTGCCAGCAGTGCCTACCAGGGGGCACTCAAAGAGACCCAGTACTTC.

Many counts were recorded for this clonotype. V and J are TRBV4-3 and TRBJ1-6; TRBD1 matches at 11 bases. V lost 0 bases and J lost 10; bases outside the gene matches: 11. This CDR3 is built from 18 residues. CDR1 and CDR2 from the germline V gene are LGHNA and YSLEER. The chain's CDR3 is CASSQDLGGQGAGSPLHF. The DNA for the CDR3 is TGCGCCAGCAGCCAAGATTTGGGCGGACAGGGGGCTGGATCACCCCTCCACTTT.